These 18 T cell receptor beta chains were all obtained from the same sample, sequenced in a study of cytomegalovirus exposure and HLA in healthy donors. This PCR relied on a set of 60 Vbeta primers and 13 Jbeta primers. The table came from immunoSEQ multiplex PCR; TCRdb's copy has only in-frame clones and leaves some out. Among 200,000 to 250,000 clones listed, just over 75% were seen once. The sample consisted of PBMCs. Receptors originate from a woman in her sixties or seventies in good health and CMV-seropositive.

This clone occurred once. The genes are TRBV19 and TRBJ1-5; no clear D gene. This CDR3 has 13 amino acids. Germline V lookup: CDR1 LNHDA, CDR2 SQIVND (reference sequence). Trimming removed 4 bases at V and 4 bases at J, with 8 bases between. Written as DNA, the CDR3 is TGTGCCAGTAGTACCTACCCAAATCAGCCCCAGCATTTT. Translated: CASSTYPNQPQHF.

The CDR3 is CASSPSPSGQHMNTEAFF. CDR3 in DNA: TGTGCCAGCAGCCCTAGCCCCTCGGGACAGCACATGAACACTGAAGCTTTCTTT. V gene TRBV9 combines with J gene TRBJ1-1; TRBD1 matches at 7 bases. Germline CDR1 and CDR2: SGDLS and YYNGEE. There are 18 residues in the CDR3. The V gene end was trimmed by 4 bases and the J gene end by 0 bases; junction bases not matched to a gene: 15.

This clone was counted only a few times. CDR3 in DNA: TGTGCTAGTGGTTATTTGCTAGCGGATAACACCGGGGAGCTGTTTTTT. Protein product: CASGYLLADNTGELFF. The rearrangement joins TRBV12-5 to TRBJ2-2, with 7 bases matching TRBD2. V lost 4 bases and J lost 2; bases outside the gene matches: 7. Germline V CDR1 and CDR2: LGHNT, FRNRAP. The length of the CDR3 is 16 residues.

The chain has TRBV5-6 and TRBJ2-2, with 7 nucleotides matching TRBD1. Trimming removed 5 bases from V and 4 bases from J; junction bases left unmatched: 11. The CDR3 spans 16 residues. Germline V lookup: CDR1 SGHDT, CDR2 YYEEEE. The CDR3 loop reads CASSSRQGGRTGELFF. The DNA of the CDR3 is TGTGCCAGCAGTTCCCGACAGGGCGGGCGCACCGGGGAGCTGTTTTTT.

The rearrangement uses TRBV2 and TRBJ2-1, with 7 bases that match TRBD2. The CDR3 totals 16 residues. Losses at the gene ends were 1 base for V and 3 bases for J; bases not matched to a gene: 6. The germline V gene has CDR1 SNHLY and CDR2 FYNNEI. The CDR3 is CASSEVPSGNYNEQFF. CDR3 DNA: TGTGCCAGCAGTGAAGTCCCTAGCGGTAACTACAATGAGCAGTTCTTC.

The J gene is TRBJ2-5, the V gene TRBV7-2; D gene ambiguous. Germline CDR1 is SGHTA and CDR2 is FQGNSA. V was pared by 3 bases and J by 3 bases, with 8 bases between. The CDR3 is 13 residues long. Here the CDR3 DNA reads TGTGCCAGCAGCTTTGGGCGAGAAGAGACCCAGTACTTC. It encodes CASSFGREETQYF.

J is TRBJ1-4 and V is TRBV19; D unclear. V lost 3 bases and J 0 bases, leaving 11 bases between the germline ends. Germline V lookup: CDR1 LNHDA, CDR2 SQIVND (reference sequence). The CDR3 has 16 amino acids. The CDR3 spells CASSIGRLATNEKLFF. CDR3 DNA sequence: TGTGCCAGTAGTATTGGCAGACTTGCAACTAATGAAAAACTGTTTTTT. The variable domain in full, with the rest retrieved from reference TRBV19 and TRBJ1-4, is DGGITQSPKYLFRKEGQNVTLSCEQNLNHDAMYWYRQDPGQGLRLIYYSQIVNDFQKGDIAEGYSVSREKKESFPLTVTSAQKNPTAFYLCASSIGRLATNEKLFFGSGTQLSVL.

The genes are TRBV6-1 and TRBJ2-2; tentatively, D is TRBD2 (6 bases). V lost 8 bases to trimming and J lost 3 bases, with 13 bases between them. This CDR3 region has 14 residues. The germline V gene encodes CDR1 MNHNS and CDR2 SASEGT. The CDR3 nucleotides are TGTGCCAGCGGAGGGAGGCGGTACACCGGGGAGCTGTTTTTT. It translates to CASGGRRYTGELFF.

A few counts support this clone. The V call is TRBV28, the J call TRBJ1-5; the match to TRBD1 covers 8 bases. Germline assignment: CDR1 MDHEN and CDR2 SYDVKM. V shed 3 bases, J shed 5 bases, and the junction held 9 bases outside the gene matches. The CDR3 is 16 residues long. This CDR3 reads CASSFEAGTGHQPQHF. Written as DNA, the CDR3 is TGTGCCAGCAGTTTTGAAGCCGGGACAGGCCATCAGCCCCAGCATTTT. Full variable domain (missing parts from reference TRBV28 and TRBJ1-5): DVKVTQSSRYLVKRTGEKVFLECVQDMDHENMFWYRQDPGLGLRLIYFSYDVKMKEKGDIPEGYSVSREKKERFSLILESASTNQTSMYLCASSFEAGTGHQPQHFGDGTRLSIL.

The chain carries TRBV7-7 and TRBJ2-7, with TRBD1 matching 8 bases. J gave up 5 bases and V 5 bases, and 5 bases lay outside the gene matches. CDR3 length equals 13 residues. The germline CDR1 and CDR2 sequences are SSHAT and FNYEAQ (reference sequence). CDR3 bases: TGTGCCAGCAGCCGCGACAGGGGTGACGAGCAGTACTTC. Translating it yields CASSRDRGDEQYF.

This sequence joins TRBV5-1 and TRBJ1-4; 12 bases map to TRBD1. J gave up 7 bases and V 0 bases, and 4 bases lay outside the gene matches. The germline V gene encodes CDR1 SGHRS and CDR2 YFSETQ. The CDR3 is 16 residues long. For the CDR3, the DNA is TGCGCCAGCAGCTTGGAGGGACAGGGGGCAGGTGAAAAACTGTTTTTT. Its protein product is CASSLEGQGAGEKLFF.

This clone was recorded a few times. This chain connects TRBV21-1 to TRBJ2-1; the table's D call TRBD2 went unverified against the DNA. TRBV21-1 is listed as a pseudogene. This CDR3 region has 16 residues. The CDR3 loop is CASSSVSLSSYNEQFF. The CDR3 DNA reads as TGTGCCAGCAGCAGCGTGAGCCTTAGTTCCTACAATGAGCAGTTCTTC.

This sequence joins TRBV11-2 and TRBJ2-7, with a possible D match to TRBD2 (7 bases). Germline values: CDR1 SGHAT, CDR2 FQNNGV. Trimming cost V 1 base and J 5 bases, with 12 bases left between them. This CDR3 region has 14 residues. CDR3 sequence: CASSLVGGADEQYF. CDR3 nucleotides: TGTGCCAGCAGCTTAGTGGGGGGGGCCGACGAGCAGTACTTC.

The chain employs TRBV4-1 and TRBJ2-1, with 12 bases lining up with TRBD2. Germline-derived CDR1 and CDR2 are MGHRA and YSYEKL. This CDR3 spans 17 amino acids. Trimming at V came to 4 bases and at J to 5 bases, leaving 9 bases not matched to a gene. CDR3 nucleotide sequence: TGCGCCAGCAGCCCGAGACTAGCGGGAGTTGTCAACAATGAGCAGTTCTTC. This sequence encodes CASSPRLAGVVNNEQFF.

The chain is built from TRBV2 and TRBJ1-1, with no clear D. Per germline, CDR1 SNHLY and CDR2 FYNNEI. Deletions cut 2 bases from V and 5 bases from J, with 12 bases between. This CDR3 contains 14 residues. The CDR3 reads CASSEWWGGTEAFF. CDR3 DNA sequence: TGTGCCAGCAGTGAATGGTGGGGAGGAACTGAAGCTTTCTTT.

The chain recombines TRBV4-2 with TRBJ1-3; 7 nucleotides line up with TRBD1. V lost 1 base, J lost 3 bases, and 12 bases stayed unmatched. Germline V gene sequence: CDR1 LGHNA, CDR2 YNFKEQ. CDR3 length equals 18 residues. Here the CDR3 reads CASSQALLQGTYGNTIYF. CDR3 nucleotides: TGTGCCAGCAGCCAAGCCCTACTACAGGGGACTTATGGAAACACCATATATTTT.

J is TRBJ1-3 and V is TRBV7-9; no reliable D call. The V end was cut by 0 bases, the J end by 4 bases, with 4 bases between. This CDR3 is built from 13 residues. Germline V CDR1 and CDR2: SEHNR, FQNEAQ (reference sequence). CDR3 DNA sequence: TGTGCCAGCAGCTTAGCACACGGAAACACCATATATTTT. Its translation is CASSLAHGNTIYF.

The chain carries TRBV5-6 and TRBJ1-2, with D possibly TRBD1 on 5 matching bases. CDR1 is SGHDT, CDR2 YYEEEE, per germline. V was trimmed by 3 bases and J by 8 bases, leaving 11 bases between them. The CDR3 has 12 residues. This CDR3 is CASSSLPGGYTF. The CDR3 DNA sequence: TGTGCCAGCAGCTCCCTTCCAGGGGGCTACACCTTC.